Following are 7 T cell receptor beta chains from one sample sequenced in a study of T cell responses to AZD1222 COVID-19 vaccine. Repertoires were generated with immunoSEQ multiplex PCR, while TCRdb's copy carries only in-frame clones and drops some. The sample shows approximately 110,000 clones, roughly 90% of them seen only once. The sequencing used peripheral blood, collected on day 0 of AZD1222 vaccination. The receptors shown here come from an adult in good health.

This rearrangement joins TRBV10-1 to TRBJ1-6; D is uncertain. Germline V gives CDR1 WNHNN, CDR2 SYGVQD (reference sequence). The CDR3 length is 13 residues. The ends were cut back, 3 bases at V and 10 bases at J, with 10 bases in the middle. The CDR3 loop reads CASSEAQGSPLHF. CDR3 DNA: TGCGCCAGCAGTGAAGCTCAAGGATCACCCCTCCACTTT.

This clone came up a few times. This sequence joins TRBV7-2 and TRBJ1-2, with D unclear. Trimming took 2 bases from V and 8 from J, leaving 15 bases between them. This CDR3 is built from 14 residues. Per the germline V gene, CDR1 is SGHTA and CDR2 is FQGNSA. DNA of the CDR3: TGTGCCAGCAGCTTAATGGACCGAACGGGAGGCTACACCTTC. Amino acid sequence: CASSLMDRTGGYTF.

The chain links TRBV6-4 to TRBJ1-1, with D unresolved. CDR1 MRHNA and CDR2 SNTAGT come from the germline V gene. Between the trimmed V and J ends, which lost 2 bases and 9 bases, there was a span of 13 bases. The CDR3 loop spans 13 amino acids. The CDR3 region is CASSDRERGKAFF. The CDR3 DNA reads TGTGCCAGCAGTGACCGGGAGCGGGGAAAAGCTTTCTTT.

This clone was recorded a few times. The chain couples TRBV11-1 to TRBJ1-1, with 7 bases aligning to TRBD1. This CDR3 comprises 13 residues. Germline CDR1 is SGHAT and CDR2 is FQDESV (reference sequence). J gave up 1 base and V 5 bases, and 1 base lay outside the gene matches. This chain's CDR3 is CASSRDRNTEAFF. The CDR3 region has the DNA TGTGCCAGCAGCCGGGACAGGAACACTGAAGCTTTCTTT.

The chain combines TRBV7-3 with TRBJ2-1; 7 bases match TRBD2. CDR1 is SGHTA and CDR2 is FQGTGA in the germline V gene. V lost 4 bases to trimming and J lost 10 bases; unmatched junction nucleotides: 13. There are 15 residues in the CDR3. The CDR3 reads CASSSSPYGGGEQFF. The CDR3 region has the DNA TGTGCCAGCAGCTCATCACCCTATGGGGGAGGGGAGCAGTTCTTC.

The rearrangement links TRBV19 to TRBJ2-3, with TRBD2 matching 9 bases. The CDR3 covers 16 residues. The germline CDR1 and CDR2 sequences are LNHDA and SQIVND (reference sequence). V shed 2 bases and J 4 bases; nucleotides not matched to a gene: 7. The CDR3: CASSILVAGGSDTQYF. As DNA, the CDR3 is TGTGCCAGTAGTATACTAGTCGCGGGAGGGTCAGATACGCAGTATTTT.

V usage is TRBV30 and J usage is TRBJ2-7; D possibly uses TRBD1 or TRBD2 (7 bases each). In germline, CDR1 is GTSNPN, CDR2 SVGIG (reference sequence). Trimming removed 4 bases from V and 2 bases from J, with 15 bases in between. The CDR3 extends over 14 amino acids. This chain's CDR3 is CAWTGGGEAYEQYF. CDR3 DNA: TGTGCCTGGACAGGGGGAGGGGAAGCCTACGAGCAGTACTTC. The full variable domain, with the rest looked up from reference TRBV30 and TRBJ2-7, is SQTIHQWPATLVQPVGSPLSLECTVEGTSNPNLYWYRQAAGRGLQLLFYSVGIGQISSEVPQNLSASRPQDRQFILSSKKLLLSDSGFYLCAWTGGGEAYEQYFGPGTRLTVT.